The present TCR delta chain was sequenced within a study of delta chains in infants with herpesvirus infections (dated by TCRdb to the early 2020s). Study-level background: From birth, the study prospectively followed a Ugandan infant birth cohort to characterize gammadelta T cell responses to primary cytomegalovirus (CMV) infection. From PBMC, gammadelta TCRs were sequenced for 18 CMV-infected infants (one congenitally infected) and eight or nine CMV-uninfected infants who had sufficient sample available. Previously published Belgian fetal and cord blood gammadelta TCR data were included only for comparison and were not generated in this cohort. Infant blood samples fell into approximate age groups of 1.5, 4, 8 and 12 months. Points the paper makes about the study in general: Detection of the public clonotype was limited to the first time point after infection, and the public clonotype was not found in uninfected infants or in infants infected after 120 days. Limitations noted by the authors included a small sample size and a lack of race- or environment-matched controls, because nearly all Ugandans acquire CMV before adulthood. The public clonotype might still be present below the detection limit in CMV-uninfected infants.

On this clone: The antigen it binds to is not known. A far larger clone is just one base off, so this is likely a read error.

In Kampala, Uganda, pregnant women receiving prenatal care were recruited and their infants were enrolled, and documentation of maternal HIV status was required. Weekly visits were made to families, and infant clinical information, oral swabs and peripheral blood were collected beginning at 6 weeks of age and every 4 months thereafter. After blood was collected in heparin tubes, PBMC were isolated using Ficoll-Paque density gradient centrifugation and then cryopreserved. The library was generated by RT-PCR. To generate TCR cDNA, PBMC RNA underwent reverse transcription with SuperScript II using gamma-chain- and delta-chain-specific primers. After purification with AMPure XP beads, the cDNA was amplified and indexed with Illumina adapters using the Nextera XT Index Kit. gammadelta TCR libraries were sequenced on an Illumina MiSeq with a V2 300-cycle kit. Regarding the original processing steps: Using MiXCR v2.1.12, CDR3 sequences were assembled, and reads were mapped onto D, J and V genes obtained from GenBank. VDJtools v1.2.1 was used to carry out repertoire analyses of the CDR3 clonotypes. For TCRdb, the public reads were processed anew by CATT, and duplicate DNA sequences were folded into one row. The V and J calls were determined by TCRdb, not by the authors. For this sample the table gives 400 to 450 delta-chain clones, of which around 20% were detected only once. 15% of the sample lies in the top ten.

The sequencing here drew on peripheral blood, taken at time point 1 of longitudinal follow-up. The clonotype comes from a human donor who was a Ugandan infant, either HIV-exposed or HIV-unexposed (not recorded which).

The nucleotide sequence reads TGTGCTCTTGGGGAATTTACCCTCTTCCTATGTCGGGGCTGGGGGAACGACAACGGTAAACTCATCTTT. Its protein product is CALGEFTLFLCRGWGNDNGKLIF. The V and J genes are TRDV1 and TRDJ1, and possibly TRDD3, on 8 matching bases. CDR1 TSWWSYY and CDR2 QGS were looked up in the germline V gene. Trimming takes 2 bases from V and 7 bases from J, and the germline ends sit 41 bases apart. Spanning cysteine to phenylalanine, the CDR3 consists of 23 amino acids. CDR3 DNA is the only sequence kept; it has 69 bases, read in frame from the first base.